This T cell receptor (beta chain) was retrieved from a study of T cells in Graves' hyperthyroidism and ophthalmopathy. Study-level findings and limits: Peripheral blood also featured most of the thyroid clonotypes expanded above 0.001. For ophthalmopathy, model prediction preceded onset by a median about 6.4 months. Ophthalmopathy was distinguished from stable hyperthyroidism by 13 V-J signatures.

Criteria for exclusion of patients were uncontrolled infection, other autoimmune disease, pregnancy or lactation. About this clonotype: As yet, its antigen is unknown.

The CDR3 loop spans 12 amino acids. The V end lost 5 bases, the J end lost 5 bases, and 13 bases lay between the germline ends. CDR1 is DFQATT, CDR2 SNEGSKA, per germline (reference sequence). Researchers took RNA transcripts and amplified the TCR beta CDR3 regions from them. HTBI primers were used for first-round RT-PCR of the TCR CDR3. One entry per CDR3 protein results from TCRdb running MiXCR on the multiplex PCR reads. Of some 550,000 distinct CDR3 sequences in the sample, roughly 20% were seen once. Source material: blood. The chain carries TRBV20-1 and TRBJ2-7; D unresolved. The clonotype originates from a man between 18 and 35 years old with Graves' hyperthyroidism. This chain's CDR3 is CSAQDPTNEQYF. The CDR3 region has the DNA TGCAGTGCTCAGGACCCGACCAACGAGCAGTACTTC.